The TCR beta chain under discussion was sequenced for a study of glioma-infiltrating T cells. Points from the study as a whole: Non-neoplastic patients had below-expected tissue-blood divergence, while all gliomas exceeded expectation.

Remarks on this clonotype: Its specificity is unknown. The library was designed around alpha chains, so this beta chain is a stray read whose abundance carries little weight.

The CDR3 consists of 15 residues. Deletions cut 3 bases from V and 5 bases from J, with 14 bases between. Germline CDR1 and CDR2: SNHLY and FYNNEI. Amplification of TCR alpha and beta CDR3 regions from RNA used iRepertoire nested multiplex PCR. From the multiplex PCR reads, TCRdb called clonotypes with MiXCR, one entry per CDR3 protein. This table has 3,500 to 5,000 distinct CDR3 sequences, roughly 90% appearing once. The J gene is TRBJ1-5, the V gene TRBV2, with D possibly TRBD1 on 5 matching bases. Specimen: glioma tissue, nonneoplastic brain tissue, or PBMCs (not recorded which). The clonotype originates from a human donor with low-grade glioma or glioblastoma, undergoing nonglioma brain surgery, or in good health (not recorded which). The CDR3 region is CASSDDSGGDQPQHF. CDR3 nucleotide sequence: TGTGCCAGCAGTGATGATTCTGGGGGAGATCAGCCCCAGCATTTT.